The 28 T cell receptor beta chains below were found in one sample sequenced in a study of blood T cell repertoires in COVID-19. TCRdb keeps only in-frame clones here, not all; method: immunoSEQ multiplex PCR. The data hold tens of thousands of clones, with over 65% observed a single time. The sequenced sample consisted of peripheral blood. The receptors originated from a human donor in a cohort sampled during active COVID-19.

This clone has just one count. The chain uses TRBV19 and TRBJ2-1, with D perhaps TRBD2 (6 bases). The CDR3 loop spans 15 amino acids. Germline V gene lookup returns CDR1 LNHDA and CDR2 SQIVND (reference sequence). V dropped 2 bases and J dropped 2 bases, with 10 bases sitting between them. This CDR3 is CASSITGDPYNEQFF. The CDR3 DNA sequence: TGTGCCAGTAGTATAACGGGAGATCCCTACAATGAGCAGTTCTTC.

This clone has a handful of counts. V gene TRBV2 combines with J gene TRBJ2-2, with 8 nucleotides matching TRBD2. Unmatched junction bases numbered 9, after V lost 7 bases and J lost 5 bases. Germline V gene data show CDR1 as SNHLY and CDR2 as FYNNEI. The length of the CDR3 is 15 residues. The CDR3 sequence is CASTITGGPTGELFF. The CDR3 DNA is TGTGCCAGCACCATAACGGGGGGGCCTACCGGGGAGCTGTTTTTT.

The gene calls are TRBV7-2 and TRBJ1-1; no reliable D call. This CDR3 is built from 15 residues. V lost 3 bases and J 2 bases, leaving 13 bases between the germline ends. The germline gives CDR1 SGHTA, CDR2 FQGNSA. The CDR3 nucleotides are TGTGCCAGCAGCTTGATCTCGGTAGCTAACACTGAAGCTTTCTTT. This codes for CASSLISVANTEAFF.

The chain uses TRBV6-5 and TRBJ2-5; 9 nucleotides align to TRBD1. Germline assignment: CDR1 MNHEY and CDR2 SVGAGI. The CDR3 contains 14 residues. Unmatched junction bases numbered 6, after V lost 6 bases and J lost 4 bases. Written as DNA, the CDR3 is TGTGCCAGCAGCCCCACGACAGGGGGAGAGACCCAGTACTTC. This codes for CASSPTTGGETQYF.

This clone has just a few counts. This chain links TRBV15 with TRBJ1-6, with 7 positions matching TRBD1. Germline CDR1 is LNHNV and CDR2 is YYDKDF (reference sequence). The ends lost 4 bases at V and 5 bases at J; junction bases unmatched: 5. This CDR3 contains 15 residues. In DNA form, the CDR3 reads TGTGCCACCAGCAACCGGGACAGAAATAATTCACCCCTCCACTTT. Translating it yields CATSNRDRNNSPLHF.

The rearrangement links TRBV7-2 to TRBJ2-5; D is unclear. Germline assignment: CDR1 SGHTA and CDR2 FQGNSA. Between the trimmed V and J ends, which lost 2 bases and 5 bases, there was a span of 6 bases. This CDR3 is built from 12 residues. The CDR3 nucleotides read TGTGCCAGCAGCTTATCATTTGAGACCCAGTACTTC. It yields the protein CASSLSFETQYF. Together with reference TRBV7-2 and TRBJ2-5, the CDR3 gives the full variable domain: GAGVSQSPSNKVTEKGKDVELRCDPISGHTALYWYRQSLGQGLEFLIYFQGNSAPDKSGLPSDRFSAERTGGSVSTLTIQRTQQEDSAVYLCASSLSFETQYFGPGTRLLVL.

J is TRBJ1-6 and V is TRBV6-5; D is uncertain. Germline V gene data show CDR1 as MNHEY and CDR2 as SVGAGI. The CDR3 is 15 residues long. Trimming took off 10 bases at V and 0 bases at J, with 13 bases between the two ends. In nucleotides, the CDR3 is TGTGCCACCCGAGACACAAACTCCTATAATTCACCCCTCCACTTT. This encodes CATRDTNSYNSPLHF.

This clone was detected only a few times. The V call is TRBV28, the J call TRBJ1-2; D unresolved. The CDR3 has 13 amino acids. V lost 7 bases, J lost 5 bases, and 14 bases lay in between. CDR1 is MDHEN, CDR2 SYDVKM, per germline. CDR3 in amino acids: CASTPPATYGYTF. Written as DNA, the CDR3 is TGTGCCAGCACTCCCCCCGCAACATATGGCTACACCTTC.

The chain uses TRBV27 and TRBJ2-5; 7 positions agree with TRBD1. This CDR3 is 14 amino acids long. V shed 4 bases and J 5 bases; nucleotides not matched to a gene: 7. Germline CDR1 is MNHEY and CDR2 is SMNVEV (reference sequence). This CDR3 is CASSWTGPGETQYF. CDR3 in DNA: TGTGCCAGCAGTTGGACAGGACCTGGGGAGACCCAGTACTTC.

The rearrangement links TRBV5-1 to TRBJ1-2; D ambiguous. The CDR3 is 13 residues long. Germline values: CDR1 SGHRS, CDR2 YFSETQ. V was pared by 1 base and J by 2 bases, with 6 bases between. As DNA, the CDR3 is TGCGCCAGCAGCTTGTCGGGAAACTATGGCTACACCTTC. This sequence encodes CASSLSGNYGYTF.

The chain has TRBV14 and TRBJ2-1; no clear D. CDR3 length: 13 residues. Germline CDR1 reads SGHDN; CDR2 reads FVKESK. The V end was cut by 4 bases, the J end by 12 bases, with 16 bases between. In DNA, the CDR3 is TGTGCCAGCAGCCCCCTTCGGTCGGGTGCGCAGTTCTTC. It codes for CASSPLRSGAQFF. Full variable domain (outside the CDR3, taken from reference TRBV14 and TRBJ2-1): EAGVTQFPSHSVIEKGQTVTLRCDPISGHDNLYWYRRVMGKEIKFLLHFVKESKQDESGMPNNRFLAERTGGTYSTLKVQPAELEDSGVYFCASSPLRSGAQFFGPGTRLTVL.

The J gene is TRBJ1-5, the V gene TRBV12-3 or TRBV12-4; no clear D. CDR3 length equals 13 residues. Trimming left V 7 bases short and J 2 bases short, with 9 bases between. CDR3 DNA: TGTGCCAGCACTCTGGAGGGCAATCAGCCCCAGCATTTT. Amino acids: CASTLEGNQPQHF.

J is TRBJ1-5 and V is TRBV6-5, with a weak D call TRBD1 (5 bases). The V end lost 7 bases, the J end lost 1 base, and 14 bases lay between the germline ends. Germline values: CDR1 MNHEY, CDR2 SVGAGI. This CDR3 comprises 15 residues. For the CDR3, the DNA is TGTGCCAGCAACTCAGACGGGGGGAGCAATCAGCCCCAGCATTTT. It encodes CASNSDGGSNQPQHF.

The chain uses TRBV5-4 and TRBJ2-1; 9 nucleotides line up with TRBD2. Per the germline V gene, CDR1 is SGHNT and CDR2 is YYREEE (reference sequence). The CDR3 spans 14 residues. Unmatched junction bases numbered 5, after V lost 4 bases and J lost 6 bases. CDR3 region: CASSQSGGPNEQFF. In nucleotides, the CDR3 is TGTGCCAGCAGCCAAAGCGGGGGGCCCAATGAGCAGTTCTTC.

The V and J genes are TRBV7-2 and TRBJ1-6; possibly TRBD1 for D (6 bases). The germline V gene encodes CDR1 SGHTA and CDR2 FQGNSA. Trimming removed 2 bases at V and 4 bases at J, with 15 bases between. The length of the CDR3 is 17 residues. The CDR3 is CASSLYWGRLYNSPLHF. CDR3 DNA sequence: TGTGCCAGCAGCTTATACTGGGGGCGCCTATATAATTCACCCCTCCACTTT.

The chain joins TRBV28 to TRBJ2-4, with D perhaps matching TRBD1 (5 bases). There are 13 residues in the CDR3. Germline CDR1 is MDHEN and CDR2 is SYDVKM. Trimming left V 5 bases short and J 6 bases short, with 11 bases between. This chain's CDR3 is CASSTGLGNIQYF. The CDR3 DNA reads as TGTGCCAGCAGTACAGGATTGGGAAACATTCAGTACTTC.

This chain connects TRBV4-3 to TRBJ2-1, with 14 bases matching TRBD2. Per the germline V gene, CDR1 is LGHNA and CDR2 is YSLEER. The CDR3 has 19 residues. V was pared by 1 base and J by 0 bases, with 5 bases of the junction left unmatched. CDR3 amino acids: CASSQGLAGGRSSYNEQFF. The CDR3 coding sequence is TGCGCCAGCAGCCAAGGACTAGCGGGGGGGAGAAGCTCCTACAATGAGCAGTTCTTC.

The chain employs TRBV6-6 and TRBJ2-3, with 14 bases that match TRBD2. This CDR3 is built from 16 residues. Germline CDR1 and CDR2: MNHNY and SVGAGI (reference sequence). V shed 5 bases, J shed 5 bases, and the junction held 6 bases outside the gene matches. The CDR3 is CASSPTSGRAQDTQYF. The CDR3, as DNA: TGTGCCAGCAGTCCGACTAGCGGGAGGGCCCAAGATACGCAGTATTTT.

V gene TRBV7-9 combines with J gene TRBJ2-1; 8 nucleotides line up with TRBD1. With V trimmed by 2 bases and J by 5 bases, 14 bases remained unmatched. Germline V gene data show CDR1 as SEHNR and CDR2 as FQNEAQ (reference sequence). There are 18 residues in the CDR3. The CDR3 DNA reads as TGTGCCAGCAGCTTAACAGGGGGAGTAATTATCGTGGACAATGAGCAGTTCTTC. Translated, it gives CASSLTGGVIIVDNEQFF.

The table lists this clone with a count of one. The genes are TRBV18 and TRBJ2-7, with 8 bases lining up with TRBD1. Trimming removed 2 bases from V and 8 bases from J; junction bases left unmatched: 5. Germline CDR1 and CDR2: KGHSH and LQKENI. The CDR3 contains 13 residues. For the CDR3, the DNA is TGTGCCAGCTCACCAGGGACAGGCCCCAAGCAGTACTTC. Its protein product is CASSPGTGPKQYF.

The chain uses TRBV20-1 and TRBJ2-5; TRBD1 aligns across 10 bases. CDR1 is DFQATT and CDR2 is SNEGSKA in the germline V gene (reference sequence). The CDR3 is made up of 17 amino acids. J gave up 5 bases and V 3 bases, and 15 bases lay outside the gene matches. This CDR3 reads CSASPGQGSTWVETQYF. CDR3 in DNA: TGCAGTGCTAGTCCGGGACAGGGGTCAACTTGGGTCGAGACCCAGTACTTC.

The rearrangement joins TRBV15 to TRBJ2-2; D may be TRBD1 (5 bases). Germline lookup yields CDR1 LNHNV and CDR2 YYDKDF (reference sequence). The CDR3 sequence is 14 residues long. The V end lost 5 bases, the J end lost 1 base, and 8 bases lay between the germline ends. In DNA form, the CDR3 reads TGTGCCACCAGCCCCCAGGGGAACACCGGGGAGCTGTTTTTT. Residues: CATSPQGNTGELFF.

This clone has more than one count but fewer than ten. The V call is TRBV3-1 (or the pseudogene TRBV3-2), the J call TRBJ2-1; 10 bases match TRBD1. After removal of 5 bases from V and 9 bases from J, the junction contained 7 bases not matched to a gene. The CDR3 extends over 14 amino acids. Germline-derived CDR1 and CDR2 are LGHDT and YNNKEL (reference sequence). CDR3 sequence (DNA): TGTGCCAGCAGCTTTCTCGGACAGGGGGGTGAGCAGTTCTTC. Translating it yields CASSFLGQGGEQFF.

The V call is TRBV5-5, the J call TRBJ2-3, with D tentatively TRBD2 (6 bases). Germline assignment: CDR1 SGHKS and CDR2 YYEKEE (reference sequence). The CDR3 totals 16 residues. V was trimmed by 3 bases and J by 0 bases, leaving 14 bases between them. For the CDR3, the DNA is TGTGCCAGCAGCTCGGGGGAATCGACTAGCACAGATACGCAGTATTTT. This translates into CASSSGESTSTDTQYF.

This clone has at least ten counts. The CDR3: CASSQGQNYGYTF. The CDR3 nucleotides read TGTGCCAGCAGCCAGGGACAGAACTATGGCTACACCTTC. J is TRBJ1-2 and V is TRBV13, with 7 bases lining up with TRBD1. Losses at the gene ends were 5 bases for V and 2 bases for J; bases not matched to a gene: 2. Germline V gene data show CDR1 as PRHDT and CDR2 as FYEKMQ (reference sequence). The length of the CDR3 is 13 residues.

The chain joins TRBV6-6 to TRBJ2-7; 8 nucleotides align to TRBD1. The J segment lost 6 bases and the V segment lost 5 bases, leaving 0 bases of the junction unmatched. The CDR3 is made up of 11 amino acids. CDR1 is MNHNY and CDR2 is SVGAGI in the germline V gene (reference sequence). In nucleotides, the CDR3 is TGTGCCAGCAGTACAGGGGGCGAGCAGTACTTC. This sequence encodes CASSTGGEQYF.

The chain is built from TRBV7-9 and TRBJ2-1, with a possible D match to TRBD2 (6 bases). Deletions cut 4 bases from V and 9 bases from J, with 16 bases between. The germline V gene has CDR1 SEHNR and CDR2 FQNEAQ (reference sequence). The CDR3 is made up of 14 amino acids. CDR3 DNA sequence: TGTGCCAGCAGCTGGGGGGAAGGGTTTGGTGAGCAGTTCTTC. Translating it yields CASSWGEGFGEQFF.

The rearrangement links TRBV9 to TRBJ2-2; possibly TRBD2 for D (6 bases). V lost 10 bases, J lost 7 bases, and 20 bases lay in between. The CDR3 runs 14 residues. Looked up from germline, CDR1 is SGDLS and CDR2 is YYNGEE. The CDR3 region is CASQEGYKGGELFF. In nucleotides, the CDR3 is TGTGCCTCCCAGGAGGGTTATAAGGGCGGGGAGCTGTTTTTT.